Shown below are 9 T cell receptor beta chains from a single sample sequenced in a study of T cell clonality in common variable immunodeficiency (dated by TCRdb to about 2015). The library was obtained by the immunoSEQ multiplex PCR assay. Held by TCRdb, this immuneACCESS table contains in-frame sequences only and omits some clones. Under half of the omission traces to an unresolved V gene where checked; the cause of the rest is unknown. This sample shows fewer than 55,000 clones, and none of them turns up only once. The ten largest clones capture 2% to 2.5% of the sample. The sequenced sample was peripheral blood mononuclear cells. These receptors were obtained from a person aged 18 to 70 in good health.

This clone was picked up many times. The CDR3 end is not reached by the read, which stops 3 residues before it; the germline J gene fills it in. The chain has TRBV24-1 and TRBJ2-7; 7 nucleotides agree with TRBD2. The germline V gene encodes CDR1 KGHDR and CDR2 SFDVKD. V trimming: 6 bases; J trimming: 0 bases; junction bases outside the gene matches: 4. The CDR3 is 14 residues long. The CDR3 sequence is CATSTGGASYEQYF. The sequenced CDR3 bases are TGTGCCACCAGTACGGGGGGAGCCTCCTACGAG.

This clone was seen many times. The DNA read from the CDR3 is TGTGCCAGTACCCCAAGGGGGCGGCGGTCTGGGGCCAACGTC. Protein sequence: CASTPRGRRSGANV. The complete CDR3 protein is CASTPRGRRSGANVLTF. The J gene is TRBJ2-6, the V gene TRBV19; 7 bases fit TRBD1. The read falls 3 residues short of the CDR3 end, and the missing part is taken from the germline J gene. The CDR3 spans 17 residues. The V segment lost 7 bases and the J segment 1 base; nucleotides outside the gene matches: 10. Germline V lookup: CDR1 LNHDA, CDR2 SQIVND (reference sequence).

This clone was seen at least ten times. CDR3 DNA, as far as it was read: TGTGCCAGCAGTGAACAACAGGGCTCCTACGAG. Translation: CASSEQQGSYE. The complete CDR3 protein is CASSEQQGSYEQYF. This chain links TRBV6-1 with TRBJ2-7, with D perhaps TRBD1 (6 bases). The read is 3 residues too short to cover the CDR3 end, so that end is filled in from the germline J gene. CDR1 and CDR2 (germline): MNHNS, SASEGT. This CDR3 has 14 residues. V lost 2 bases, J lost 0 bases, and 8 bases lay in between.

This clone was recorded at least ten times. From the germline J gene comes the end of the CDR3, since the read stops 3 residues before it. V and J are TRBV18 and TRBJ1-6; D perhaps matches TRBD1 (6 bases). Germline lookup yields CDR1 KGHSH and CDR2 LQKENI. This CDR3 comprises 14 residues. Between the trimmed V and J ends, which lost 3 bases and 11 bases, there was a span of 14 bases. CDR3 sequence: CASSPGDMGAPLHF. CDR3 bases read: TGTGCCAGCTCACCTGGGGACATGGGGGCACCC.

This clone was recorded many times. The read ends 3 residues shy of where the CDR3 ends; the end is completed using the germline J gene. The chain has TRBV10-1 and TRBJ2-2; D perhaps matches TRBD2 (6 bases). Trimming took 6 bases from V and 3 from J, leaving 11 bases between them. Looked up from germline, CDR1 is WNHNN and CDR2 is SYGVQD (reference sequence). The CDR3 sequence is 14 residues long. The CDR3 loop is CASSGGSYTGELFF. The sequenced CDR3 bases are TGCGCCAGCAGCGGGGGATCGTACACCGGGGAG.

This clone was counted ten times or more. This CDR3 reads CASSWDRVKPQHF. Partial CDR3 DNA: TGTGCCAGTAGTTGGGACAGGGTGAAGCCC. This chain connects TRBV19 to TRBJ1-5; 9 nucleotides align to TRBD1. With the read ending 3 residues before the CDR3 end, the germline J gene is used to fill in that end. Germline CDR1 reads LNHDA; CDR2 reads SQIVND (reference sequence). The CDR3 loop spans 13 amino acids. J gave up 8 bases and V 5 bases, and 4 bases lay outside the gene matches. Complete variable domain (other parts from reference TRBV19 and TRBJ1-5): DGGITQSPKYLFRKEGQNVTLSCEQNLNHDAMYWYRQDPGQGLRLIYYSQIVNDFQKGDIAEGYSVSREKKESFPLTVTSAQKNPTAFYLCASSWDRVKPQHFGDGTRLSIL.

Many counts were recorded for this clone. The sequenced CDR3 bases are TGCAGCGTTGAGCGGGGAGACTATGGC. Encoded protein: CSVERGDYG. The whole CDR3 protein reads CSVERGDYGYTF. The V gene is TRBV29-1, the J gene TRBJ1-2; D is undetermined. The observed sequence ends 3 residues before the CDR3 terminus, with the missing tail filled in from the germline J gene. The V end lost 3 bases, the J end lost 3 bases, and 8 bases lay between the germline ends. The germline V gene has CDR1 SQVTM and CDR2 ANQGSEA. This CDR3 region has 12 residues.

In this sample, this clone turned up many times. The read finishes 3 residues shy of the CDR3 end, and the germline J gene is used to complete it. The chain joins TRBV7-2 to TRBJ1-2; D remains unclear. The V end lost 3 bases, the J end lost 5 bases, and 7 bases lay between the germline ends. The CDR3 extends over 12 amino acids. The germline CDR1 and CDR2 sequences are SGHTA and FQGNSA. The CDR3 bases that were read are TGTGCCAGCAGCTTTCAACTATATGGC. Its protein is CASSFQLYG. The entire CDR3 protein reads CASSFQLYGYTF.

This clone has ten or more counts. The read gets to within 3 residues of the CDR3 end, and the germline J gene fills in the rest. The chain has TRBV7-2 and TRBJ1-4; D perhaps matches TRBD1 (6 bases). The ends were cut back, 1 base at V and 8 bases at J, with 14 bases in the middle. Germline V gene sequence: CDR1 SGHTA, CDR2 FQGNSA. The CDR3 runs to 15 residues. CDR3 DNA, as far as it was read: TGTGCCAGCAGCTTAGTTACAGGGCGGAACGAAAAA. Translated: CASSLVTGRNEK. The CDR3 reads in full as CASSLVTGRNEKLFF.